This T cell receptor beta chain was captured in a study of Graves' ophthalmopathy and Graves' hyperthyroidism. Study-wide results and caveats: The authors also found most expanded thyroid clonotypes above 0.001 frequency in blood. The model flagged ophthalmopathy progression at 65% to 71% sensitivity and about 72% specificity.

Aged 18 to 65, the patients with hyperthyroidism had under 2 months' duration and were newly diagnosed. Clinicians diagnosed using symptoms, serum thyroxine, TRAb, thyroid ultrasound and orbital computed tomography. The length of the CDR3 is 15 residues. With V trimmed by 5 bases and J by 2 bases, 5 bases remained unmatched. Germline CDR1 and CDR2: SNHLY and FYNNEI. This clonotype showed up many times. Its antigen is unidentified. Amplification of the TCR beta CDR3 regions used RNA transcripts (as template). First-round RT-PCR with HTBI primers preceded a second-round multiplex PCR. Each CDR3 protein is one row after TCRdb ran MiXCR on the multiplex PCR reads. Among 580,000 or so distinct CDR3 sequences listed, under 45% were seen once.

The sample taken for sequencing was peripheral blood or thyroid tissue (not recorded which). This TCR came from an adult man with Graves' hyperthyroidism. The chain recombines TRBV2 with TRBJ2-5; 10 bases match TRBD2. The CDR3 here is CASSLAGGGQETQYF. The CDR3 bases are TGTGCCAGCAGTTTAGCGGGAGGTGGGCAAGAGACCCAGTACTTC.